This T cell receptor (beta chain) originates from a study of cytomegalovirus exposure and HLA in healthy donors. Findings and caveats of the study: Roughly uniform depth of sequencing across donors was assumed in presence/absence analyses. A later analysis, which compared TCR beta chains of equal frequency, found the HLA-associated ones more clonally expanded. 87-base-pair reads could not separate some V segments, including TRBV6-2 and TRBV6-3.

Primers included in the PCR were 60 Vbeta and 13 Jbeta primers. Sequencing used immunoSEQ multiplex PCR; TCRdb keeps in-frame clones, though not all of them. The data contain roughly 200,000 clones, approximately 84% of them seen just once; the ten biggest clones take up roughly 0.58%. This clone occurred a few times. The target antigen is unknown. Germline assignment: CDR1 SGDLS and CDR2 YYNGEE. The ends were cut back, 0 bases at V and 1 base at J, with 10 bases in the middle. CDR3 length: 15 amino acids. The receptor's source is a woman between 40 and 55 years old in good health and CMV-seronegative. The sample was PBMCs. The genes are TRBV9 and TRBJ1-1; the D is unclear. The CDR3 reads CASSVVGGGNTEAFF. The CDR3 bases are TGTGCCAGCAGCGTAGTGGGTGGAGGGAACACTGAAGCTTTCTTT.